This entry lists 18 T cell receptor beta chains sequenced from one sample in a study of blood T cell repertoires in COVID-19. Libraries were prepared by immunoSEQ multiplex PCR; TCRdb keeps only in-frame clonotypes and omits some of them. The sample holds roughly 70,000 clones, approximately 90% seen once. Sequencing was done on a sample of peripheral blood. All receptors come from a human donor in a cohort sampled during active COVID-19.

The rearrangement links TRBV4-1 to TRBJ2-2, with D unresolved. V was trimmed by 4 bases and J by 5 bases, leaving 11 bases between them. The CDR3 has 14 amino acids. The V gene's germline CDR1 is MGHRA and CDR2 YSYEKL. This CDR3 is CASSRLTATGELFF. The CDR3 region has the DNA TGCGCCAGCAGCCGTCTTACAGCTACCGGGGAGCTGTTTTTT.

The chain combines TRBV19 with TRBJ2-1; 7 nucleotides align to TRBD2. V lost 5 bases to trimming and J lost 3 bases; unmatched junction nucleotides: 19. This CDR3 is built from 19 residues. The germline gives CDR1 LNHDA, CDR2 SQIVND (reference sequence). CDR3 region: CASSSRELAGRLLYNEQFF. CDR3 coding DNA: TGTGCCAGTAGTTCCAGGGAGTTAGCGGGTCGTCTTCTCTACAATGAGCAGTTCTTC.

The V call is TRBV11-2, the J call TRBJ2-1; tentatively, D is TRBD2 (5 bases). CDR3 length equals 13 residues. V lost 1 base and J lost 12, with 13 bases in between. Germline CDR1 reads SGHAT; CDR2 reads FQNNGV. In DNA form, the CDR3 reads TGTGCCAGCAGCTTAGGGGAGCAGAATTGGCAGTTCTTC. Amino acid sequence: CASSLGEQNWQFF.

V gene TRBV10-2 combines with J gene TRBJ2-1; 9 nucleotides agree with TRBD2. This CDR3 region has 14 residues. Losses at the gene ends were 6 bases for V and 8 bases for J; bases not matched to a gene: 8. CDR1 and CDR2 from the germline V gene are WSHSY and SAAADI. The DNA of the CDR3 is TGCGCCAGCAGCCGGACTAGCGTCAGGGATGAGCAGTTCTTC. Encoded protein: CASSRTSVRDEQFF.

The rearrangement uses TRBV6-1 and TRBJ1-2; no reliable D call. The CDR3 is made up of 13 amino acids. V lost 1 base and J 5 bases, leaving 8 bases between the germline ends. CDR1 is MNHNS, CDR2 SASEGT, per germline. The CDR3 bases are TGTGCCAGCAGTGAAGTAGGAGATTATGGCTACACCTTC. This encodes CASSEVGDYGYTF.

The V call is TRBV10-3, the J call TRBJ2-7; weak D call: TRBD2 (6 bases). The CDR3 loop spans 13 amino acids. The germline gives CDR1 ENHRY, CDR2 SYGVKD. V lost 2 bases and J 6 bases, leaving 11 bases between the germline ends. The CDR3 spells CAISERMEGEQYV. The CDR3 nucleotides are TGTGCCATCAGTGAGCGGATGGAGGGCGAGCAGTACGTC.

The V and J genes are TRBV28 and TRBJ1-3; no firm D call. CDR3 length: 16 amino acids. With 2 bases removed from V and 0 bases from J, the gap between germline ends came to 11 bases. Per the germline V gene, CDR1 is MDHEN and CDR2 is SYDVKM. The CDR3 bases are TGTGCCAGCAGTTTAGGCGGCCTGCACTCTGGAAACACCATATATTTT. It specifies CASSLGGLHSGNTIYF.

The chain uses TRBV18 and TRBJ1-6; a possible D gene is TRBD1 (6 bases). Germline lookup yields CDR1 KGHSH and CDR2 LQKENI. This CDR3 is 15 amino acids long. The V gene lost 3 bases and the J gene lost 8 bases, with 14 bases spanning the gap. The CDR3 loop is CASSPRQEAYSPLHF. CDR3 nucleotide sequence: TGTGCCAGCTCACCCCGACAGGAAGCGTATTCACCCCTCCACTTT.

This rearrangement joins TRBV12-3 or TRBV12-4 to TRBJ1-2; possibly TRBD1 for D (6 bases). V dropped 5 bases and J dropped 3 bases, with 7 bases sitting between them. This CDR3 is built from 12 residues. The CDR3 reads CASSAGDYGYTF. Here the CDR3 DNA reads TGTGCCAGCAGTGCAGGGGACTATGGCTACACCTTC.

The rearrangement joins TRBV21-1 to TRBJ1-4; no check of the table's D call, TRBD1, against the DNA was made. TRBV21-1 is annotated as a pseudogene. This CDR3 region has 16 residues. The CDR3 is CASSKGLKGLVEKLFF. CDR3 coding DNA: TGTGCCAGCAGCAAAGGATTGAAGGGGCTTGTTGAAAAACTGTTTTTT.

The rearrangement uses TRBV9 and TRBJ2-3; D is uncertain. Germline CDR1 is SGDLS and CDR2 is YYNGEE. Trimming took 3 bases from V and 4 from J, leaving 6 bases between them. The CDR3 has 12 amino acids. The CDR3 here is CASSASADTQYF. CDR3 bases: TGTGCCAGCAGCGCCTCGGCAGATACGCAGTATTTT.

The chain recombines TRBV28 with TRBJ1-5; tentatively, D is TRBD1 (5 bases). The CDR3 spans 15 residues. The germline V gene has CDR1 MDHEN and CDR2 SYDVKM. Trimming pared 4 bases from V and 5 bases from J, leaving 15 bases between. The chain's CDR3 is CASSSPGGGYQPQHF. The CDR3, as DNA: TGTGCCAGCAGTTCCCCCGGGGGAGGGTATCAGCCCCAGCATTTT.

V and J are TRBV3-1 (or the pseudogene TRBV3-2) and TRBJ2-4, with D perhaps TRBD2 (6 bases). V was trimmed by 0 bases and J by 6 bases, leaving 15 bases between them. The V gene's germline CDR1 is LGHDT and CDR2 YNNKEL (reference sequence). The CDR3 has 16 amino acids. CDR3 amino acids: CASSQDPGGVGNIQYF. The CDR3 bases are TGTGCCAGCAGCCAAGATCCCGGGGGAGTGGGAAACATTCAGTACTTC.

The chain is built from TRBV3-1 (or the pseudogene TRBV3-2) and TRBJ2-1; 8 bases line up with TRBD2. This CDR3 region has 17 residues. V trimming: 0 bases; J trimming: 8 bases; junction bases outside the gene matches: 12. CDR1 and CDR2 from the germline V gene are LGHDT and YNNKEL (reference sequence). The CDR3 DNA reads TGTGCCAGCAGCCAAGATCTGGCTAGCGGGCCCCTCGATGAGCAGTTCTTC. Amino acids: CASSQDLASGPLDEQFF.

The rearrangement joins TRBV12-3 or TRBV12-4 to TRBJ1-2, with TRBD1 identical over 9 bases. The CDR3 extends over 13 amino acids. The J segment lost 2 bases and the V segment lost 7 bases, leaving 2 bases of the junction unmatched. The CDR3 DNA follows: TGTGCCAGCAACAGGGGGCGAAACTATGGCTACACCTTC. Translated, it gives CASNRGRNYGYTF.

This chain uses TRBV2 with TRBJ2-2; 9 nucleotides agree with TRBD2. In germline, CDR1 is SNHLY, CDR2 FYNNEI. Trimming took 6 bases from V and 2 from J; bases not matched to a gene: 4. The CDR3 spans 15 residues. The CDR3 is CASRSLAGNTGELFF. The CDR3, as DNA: TGTGCCAGCAGATCACTAGCGGGCAACACCGGGGAGCTGTTTTTT.

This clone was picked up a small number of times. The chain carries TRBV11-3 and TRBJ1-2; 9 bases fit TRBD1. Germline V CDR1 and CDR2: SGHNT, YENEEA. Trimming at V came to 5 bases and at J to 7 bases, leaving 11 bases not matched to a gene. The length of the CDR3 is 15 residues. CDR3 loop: CASSLQGTGLFGYTF. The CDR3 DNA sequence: TGTGCCAGCAGCCTCCAGGGGACAGGGTTGTTTGGCTACACCTTC. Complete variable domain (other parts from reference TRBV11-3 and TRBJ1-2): EAGVVQSPRYKIIEKKQPVAFWCNPISGHNTLYWYLQNLGQGPELLIRYENEEAVDDSQLPKDRFSAERLKGVDSTLKIQPAELGDSAVYLCASSLQGTGLFGYTFGSGTRLTVV.

CDR3 sequence: CASSVGSSGSSDTQYF. CDR3 DNA sequence: TGTGCCAGCAGCGTAGGGTCTAGCGGGAGCTCAGATACGCAGTATTTT. The chain employs TRBV9 and TRBJ2-3, with 10 nucleotides matching TRBD2. Germline CDR1 and CDR2: SGDLS and YYNGEE. After removal of 0 bases from V and 4 bases from J, the junction contained 5 bases not matched to a gene. The CDR3 consists of 16 residues.